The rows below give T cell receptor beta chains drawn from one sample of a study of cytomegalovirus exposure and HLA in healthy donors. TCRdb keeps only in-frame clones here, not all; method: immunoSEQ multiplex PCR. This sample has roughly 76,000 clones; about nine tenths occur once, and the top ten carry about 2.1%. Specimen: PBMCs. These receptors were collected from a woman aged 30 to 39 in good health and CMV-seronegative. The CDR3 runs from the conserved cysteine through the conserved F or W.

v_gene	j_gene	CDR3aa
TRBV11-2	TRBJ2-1	CASSSPLSYSYNEQFF
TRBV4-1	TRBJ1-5	CASSQQAGLRPQHF
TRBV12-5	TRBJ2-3	CASGMNRGDTQYF
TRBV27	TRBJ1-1	CASSFGGTVGLNTEAFF
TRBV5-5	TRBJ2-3	CASSQGTGDTDTQYF
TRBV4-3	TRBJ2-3	CASSQEHSGLYTDTQYF
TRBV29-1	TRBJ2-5	CSVDGARSGQETQYF
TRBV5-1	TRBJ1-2	CASSSNNRTGLEIHGYTF
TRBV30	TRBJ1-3	CAWDTYSGNTIYF
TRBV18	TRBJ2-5	CASSPPRTGWGETQYF
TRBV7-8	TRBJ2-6	CASSLVGQGVPGANVLTF
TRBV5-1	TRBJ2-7	CASSVGTGNSYEQYF
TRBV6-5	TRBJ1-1	CASSHSIWAPEAFF
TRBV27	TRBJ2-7	CASSSITGDGYEQYF
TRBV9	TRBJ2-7	CASSVVPGEGVEQYF
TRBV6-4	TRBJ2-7	CASTRDFTYEQYF
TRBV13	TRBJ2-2	CASSLPGLAGVPNTGELFF
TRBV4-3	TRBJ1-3	CASSQESKKQGSGNTIYF
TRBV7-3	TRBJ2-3	CASSREGRDTQYF
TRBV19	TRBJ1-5	CASSMTVNQPQHF
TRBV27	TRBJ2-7	CASSPRLAGSYEQYF
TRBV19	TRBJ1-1	CASSIFLDSTEAFF
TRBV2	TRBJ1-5	CAIKQGARSQPQHF
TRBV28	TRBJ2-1	CASSSTSGRSYNEQFF